This T cell receptor beta chain was identified during a study of Graves' ophthalmopathy and Graves' hyperthyroidism. In the study overall: No treatment had been given when peripheral blood was collected at initial diagnosis.

Researchers took RNA transcripts and amplified TCR beta CDR3 regions from them. HTBI-primed RT-PCR formed the first round, and a multiplex PCR formed the second. MiXCR was run by TCRdb on the multiplex PCR reads, yielding one entry per CDR3 protein. The data contain around 340,000 distinct CDR3 sequences, around a sixth of them singletons. This clonotype was seen repeatedly, ten times or more. Its antigen is undetermined. Broader study findings: A majority of expanded thyroid clonotypes exceeding 0.001 frequency were likewise present in blood.

Trimming removed 0 bases at V and 3 bases at J, with 14 bases between. Germline assignment: CDR1 GTSNPN and CDR2 SVGIG (reference sequence). This CDR3 has 16 residues. Ophthalmopathy cases showed moderate-to-severe activity, scoring CAS ≥3 and NOSPECS ≥4, with duration under 3 months. If patients had other autoimmune diseases, uncontrolled infections, pregnancy or lactation, they were excluded. This receptor was obtained from an adult man with Graves' ophthalmopathy. The sample was peripheral blood. The chain couples TRBV30 to TRBJ2-2, with D maybe TRBD1 (6 bases). The CDR3 is CAWSVPLDRHTGELFF. In DNA, the CDR3 is TGTGCCTGGAGTGTACCTTTGGACAGACACACCGGGGAGCTGTTTTTT.